Listed below are T cell receptor beta chains from one sample, sequenced in a study of radiotherapy plus CTLA-4 blockade in lung cancer. Here immunoSEQ multiplex PCR was the method, and the copy in TCRdb shows in-frame clones only, minus some. The sample records 90,000 or so clones, roughly four fifths being singletons. The sample in question was peripheral blood, obtained from a patient treated with radiotherapy plus ipilimumab. The receptors here all came from a human donor with non-small cell lung cancer who had stable disease on radiotherapy plus ipilimumab. The CDR3 runs from the conserved cysteine through the conserved F or W. The D gene is left open where the match is weak. Not all rows give a size; the values are once, few, many and, for expanded clones, a class.

>NA|NA|TRBJ2-3|TRBV19
TGTGCCAGTAGTATGGGGGAACCGGATACGCAGTATTTT
CASSMGEPDTQYF
>NA|NA|TRBJ1-1|TRBV7-9
TGTGCCAGCAGCGAACTCCTAGGAGGAAATGAAGCTTTCTTT
CASSELLGGNEAFF
>NA|NA|TRBJ1-2|TRBV28
TGTGCCAGCAGGAGCCGGGCTCCCCTCAACTATGGCTACACCTTC
CASRSRAPLNYGYTF
>NA|NA|TRBJ2-3|TRBV7-2
TGTGCCAGCAGCTTTTCAGGGCCTCCCCCAGATACGCAGTATTTT
CASSFSGPPPDTQYF
>NA|NA|TRBJ1-2|TRBV19
TGTGCCAGTAGTAGCCTCGGGGGCGTGACGTACTATGGCTACACCTTC
CASSSLGGVTYYGYTF
>NA|NA|TRBJ2-7|TRBV11-2
TGTGCCAGCAGCTTATCGGGCACTTCGCAGGGGGAGCAGTACTTC
CASSLSGTSQGEQYF
>NA|once|TRBJ1-4|TRBV2
TGTGCCAGCAGTGAAACTCCTAATGAAAAACTGTTTTTT
CASSETPNEKLFF
>TRBD1|NA|TRBJ2-7|TRBV18
TGTGCCAGCTCGCAGGACAGGACGTCGTACGAGCAGTACTTC
CASSQDRTSYEQYF
>NA|NA|TRBJ2-7|TRBV6-5
TGTGCCAGCAGATATACTACCGACTACGAGCAGTACTTC
CASRYTTDYEQYF
>NA|NA|TRBJ2-1|TRBV9
TGTGCCAGCAGTGAGGGTTGGAATGAGCAGTTCTTC
CASSEGWNEQFF
>NA|NA|TRBJ2-2|TRBV9
TGTGCCAGCAGCGTAAGCCGGGGGCGGAACACCGGGGAGCTGTTTTTT
CASSVSRGRNTGELFF
>NA|few|TRBJ2-2|TRBV7-9
TGTGCCAGCAGCTCCACAGGGCCTTCGGGCACCGGGGAGCTGTTTTTT
CASSSTGPSGTGELFF
>NA|NA|TRBJ2-3|TRBV2
TGTGCCAGCAGGCCCCGGTCCTCCAGGAGCACAGATACGCAGTATTTT
CASRPRSSRSTDTQYF
>NA|NA|TRBJ1-5|TRBV29-1
TGCAGCGTGCGCGACAGGTACAATCAGCCCCAGCATTTT
CSVRDRYNQPQHF